The clone carrying this TCR beta chain was seen a few times. As yet, its antigen is unknown. TCRdb redid the calling of the RT-PCR reads with MiXCR, one entry per CDR3 protein. The sample lists 650,000 to 800,000 distinct CDR3 sequences, approximately 17% seen once, with 9.5% to 13% in the top ten. This sample stems from a study of response to subunit inactivated influenza vaccine. Study observations and caveats: The authors suggested that every seasonal influenza vaccination recruits few new T cells.

CDR1 and CDR2 (germline): SGHVS, FNYEAQ. Trimming at V came to 5 bases and at J to 3 bases, leaving 10 bases not matched to a gene. This CDR3 has 17 residues. The receptor comes from a man aged 50 to 60 who received an inactivated influenza vaccine. This sequence joins TRBV7-6 and TRBJ2-1; 10 nucleotides match TRBD2. Sequencing used PBMCs from blood, obtained about 5 days after vaccination. DNA for the CDR3: TGTGCCAGCAGCGCGCAACCCGGGACTAGCGACTACAATGAGCAGTTCTTC. This gives the protein CASSAQPGTSDYNEQFF.